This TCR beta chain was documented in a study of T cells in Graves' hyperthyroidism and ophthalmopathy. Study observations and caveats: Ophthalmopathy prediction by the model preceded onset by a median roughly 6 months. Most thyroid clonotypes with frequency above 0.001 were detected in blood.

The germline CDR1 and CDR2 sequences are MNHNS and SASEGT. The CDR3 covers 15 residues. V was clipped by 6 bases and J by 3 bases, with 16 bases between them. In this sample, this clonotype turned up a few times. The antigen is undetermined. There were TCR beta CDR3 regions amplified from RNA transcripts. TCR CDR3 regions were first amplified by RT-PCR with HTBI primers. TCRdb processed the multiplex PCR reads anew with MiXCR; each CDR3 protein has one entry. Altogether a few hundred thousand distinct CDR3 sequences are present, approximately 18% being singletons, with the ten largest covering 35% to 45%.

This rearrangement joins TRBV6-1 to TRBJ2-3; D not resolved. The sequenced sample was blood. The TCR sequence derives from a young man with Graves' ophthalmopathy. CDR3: CASSNTLPSTDTQYF. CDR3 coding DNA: TGTGCCAGCAGCAACACGTTACCTTCAACAGATACGCAGTATTTT.